These T cell receptor beta chains were read from a single sample in a study of cytomegalovirus exposure and HLA in healthy donors. Generated by immunoSEQ multiplex PCR, the TCRdb table keeps only in-frame clones and is missing some. This table has more than 80,000 clones, around 64% appearing once. The sequenced sample was PBMCs. The receptors shown here come from a man between 60 and 75 years old in good health and CMV-seronegative. The CDR3 runs from the conserved cysteine through the conserved F or W. D genes are given only for firm matches. Some rows have no size entry. The others give once, few or many, or a class for an expanded clone.

clone size,D gene,V gene,J gene,CDR3 protein,CDR3 DNA
.,.,TRBV2,TRBJ1-2,CASSLLGGAYGYTF,TGTGCCAGCAGTTTACTAGGGGGGGCCTATGGCTACACCTTC
.,.,TRBV18,TRBJ2-7,CASSPPGGNYEQYF,TGTGCCAGCTCACCACCGGGGGGAAACTACGAGCAGTACTTC
.,.,TRBV20-1,TRBJ1-2,CSPGGYTF,TGCAGTCCCGGGGGCTACACCTTC
.,TRBD2,TRBV27,TRBJ2-3,CASSLWSGGGTDTQYF,TGTGCCAGCAGTTTATGGAGCGGGGGGGGCACAGATACGCAGTATTTT
.,.,TRBV14,TRBJ1-3,CASSRGFLGNTIYF,TGTGCCAGCAGCCGGGGCTTTCTTGGAAACACCATATATTTT
.,TRBD2,TRBV9,TRBJ2-3,CASSGTSGWEDTQYF,TGTGCCAGCAGCGGGACTAGCGGGTGGGAAGATACGCAGTATTTT
.,TRBD2,TRBV5-5,TRBJ2-3,CASSLGTSGGYTDTQYF,TGTGCCAGCAGCTTAGGGACTAGCGGGGGTTACACAGATACGCAGTATTTT
.,.,TRBV21-1,TRBJ2-1,CASSSTGTANESEQFF,TGTGCCAGCAGCTCCACCGGGACAGCAAACGAGTCCGAGCAGTTCTTC
.,.,TRBV6-5,TRBJ2-5,CASSGRRGETQYF,TGTGCCAGCAGCGGACGGCGAGGGGAGACCCAGTACTTC
.,TRBD1,TRBV6-1,TRBJ1-1,CASRGTDSNTEAFF,TGTGCCAGCCGCGGGACAGACTCGAACACTGAAGCTTTCTTT
.,.,TRBV27,TRBJ1-2,CASSSQGQLRGYTF,TGTGCCAGCAGTTCGCAAGGACAGTTGCGGGGCTACACCTTC
.,TRBD1,TRBV18,TRBJ2-1,CASSPPSDRGRGVGNEQFF,TGTGCCAGCTCACCACCATCGGACAGGGGGCGCGGGGTCGGCAATGAGCAGTTCTTC
.,.,TRBV5-1,TRBJ1-1,CASALVFGPRNTEAFF,TGCGCCAGCGCCCTCGTATTTGGCCCACGGAACACTGAAGCTTTCTTT
.,TRBD2,TRBV5-5,TRBJ2-2,CASSLEASGGGVAGELFF,TGTGCCAGCAGCTTGGAGGCTAGCGGGGGTGGAGTGGCCGGGGAGCTGTTTTTT
.,TRBD2,TRBV29-1,TRBJ2-1,CSSGRGHEQFF,TGCAGCTCAGGGAGGGGCCATGAGCAGTTCTTC
.,.,TRBV7-9,TRBJ1-1,CSIERNTEAFF,TGTTCCATAGAGAGGAACACTGAAGCTTTCTTT
.,TRBD1,TRBV10-3,TRBJ1-5,CAISDGQGGQPQHF,TGTGCCATCAGTGATGGGCAGGGGGGTCAGCCCCAGCATTTT
.,.,TRBV11-3,TRBJ2-1,CASGVLLRGDEQFF,TGTGCCAGCGGCGTCCTTTTGCGGGGAGATGAGCAGTTCTTC
once,TRBD2,TRBV5-6,TRBJ2-5,CASSPEWGSGNQETQYF,TGTGCCAGCAGCCCGGAATGGGGTAGCGGGAACCAAGAGACCCAGTACTTC
.,.,TRBV2,TRBJ2-3,CASSEALQGTDTQYF,TGTGCCAGCAGTGAAGCACTACAGGGCACAGATACGCAGTATTTT
few,TRBD1,TRBV6-1,TRBJ1-2,CASSSLRTGLSYTF,TGTGCCAGCAGTTCCTTAAGGACAGGGTTAAGCTACACCTTC
.,TRBD2,TRBV7-3,TRBJ2-3,CASSRGGAQDTQYF,TGTGCCAGCAGCCGCGGGGGGGCCCAAGATACGCAGTATTTT
.,TRBD1,TRBV7-9,TRBJ2-3,CASSKDRGHADTQYF,TGTGCCAGCAGCAAAGACAGGGGGCATGCAGATACGCAGTATTTT
.,TRBD1,TRBV5-1,TRBJ2-7,CASSLGGTGKYEQYF,TGCGCCAGCAGCTTGGGCGGGACAGGGAAGTACGAGCAGTACTTC
few,TRBD1,TRBV10-3,TRBJ1-1,CASTRTGGMRTEAFF,TGTGCCAGCACCAGGACAGGGGGTATGAGAACTGAAGCTTTCTTT
.,.,TRBV11-2,TRBJ1-6,CASSLETGKNSPLHF,TGTGCCAGCAGCTTAGAAACCGGGAAAAATTCACCCCTCCACTTT
.,.,TRBV5-1,TRBJ2-2,CASRFGGGFTGELFF,TGCGCCAGCAGATTCGGGGGAGGTTTCACCGGGGAGCTGTTTTTT
.,.,TRBV7-3,TRBJ1-1,CASSLTAGQWAFF,TGTGCCAGCAGCTTAACAGCGGGGCAGTGGGCTTTCTTT
.,TRBD1,TRBV19,TRBJ1-2,CASSLRTGRSYTF,TGTGCCAGTAGCCTTAGGACAGGGAGGAGCTACACCTTC
.,.,TRBV28,TRBJ1-4,CASSLQGSGNEKLFF,TGTGCCAGCAGTTTACAGGGATCGGGTAATGAAAAACTGTTTTTT
.,TRBD2,TRBV27,TRBJ2-5,CASSPMGLAGRETQYF,TGTGCCAGCAGTCCTATGGGGCTAGCGGGGAGGGAGACCCAGTACTTC
few,TRBD2,TRBV25-1,TRBJ2-2,CASRGLAGALTGELFF,TGTGCCAGCAGAGGACTAGCGGGAGCGTTGACGGGGGAGCTGTTTTTT
few,.,TRBV19,TRBJ1-2,CATEGVFQGAYGYTF,TGTGCCACCGAGGGGGTGTTCCAGGGTGCCTATGGCTACACCTTC
.,TRBD2,TRBV9,TRBJ2-1,CASSVVSLAGVGNEQFF,TGTGCCAGCAGCGTAGTATCATTAGCGGGAGTTGGTAATGAGCAGTTCTTC
.,.,TRBV28,TRBJ1-1,CASSLSGGTEAFF,TGTGCCAGCAGCCTTTCCGGGGGAACTGAAGCTTTCTTT
.,TRBD2,TRBV9,TRBJ2-2,CASTGGPSTGELFF,TGTGCCAGCACGGGGGGGCCAAGCACCGGGGAGCTGTTTTTT
few,.,TRBV18,TRBJ2-7,CASSPETENYEQYF,TGTGCCAGCTCACCAGAGACAGAAAACTACGAGCAGTACTTC
.,.,TRBV28,TRBJ1-4,CASSLWGSGANEKLFF,TGTGCCAGCAGTTTATGGGGTTCTGGAGCTAATGAAAAACTGTTTTTT
.,.,TRBV18,TRBJ1-5,CASSPPAGVGQPQHF,TGTGCCAGCTCACCACCGGCAGGGGTCGGTCAGCCCCAGCATTTT
.,TRBD1,TRBV7-9,TRBJ1-1,CASMQTGEDTEAFF,TGTGCCAGCATGCAGACAGGGGAGGACACTGAAGCTTTCTTT
few,TRBD1,TRBV9,TRBJ1-5,CASSARDSGSNQPQHF,TGTGCCAGCAGCGCGAGGGACAGTGGGAGCAATCAGCCCCAGCATTTT